Detailed here is one TCR beta chain. Repertoires were generated with immunoSEQ multiplex PCR, while TCRdb's copy carries only in-frame clones and drops some. The profile shows roughly 70,000 clones, about 88% of them singletons. The V gene lost 4 bases and the J gene lost 2 bases, with 18 bases spanning the gap. The V gene's germline CDR1 is LGHNA and CDR2 YNFKEQ. The CDR3 has 17 amino acids. The data belong to a study of blood T cell repertoires in COVID-19. Study overall: Donors in the United States, Italy and Spain gave samples during acute or convalescent COVID-19.

The sequenced sample was peripheral blood. The V gene is TRBV4-2, the J gene TRBJ1-5, with D perhaps TRBD1 (6 bases). The receptor comes from a man between 65 and 85 years old with active COVID-19. CDR3 residues: CASSPGRTVTGNQPQHF. DNA for the CDR3: TGTGCCAGCAGCCCAGGTCGGACAGTAACTGGCAATCAGCCCCAGCATTTT.